This T cell receptor beta chain comes out of a study of shared clonotypes between healthy human individuals. The wider study: With ages of 18 to 49, the donors were a couple of women and three men.

Naive CD8 cells comprised CD45RO-negative, CCR7-positively selected cells, excluding terminally differentiated effector memory CD45RA+ cells. HIV-negative, healthy adults without recent acute infections or vaccinations were the donors. This CDR3 contains 17 residues. Losses at the gene ends were 5 bases for V and 0 bases for J; bases not matched to a gene: 8. Germline CDR1 and CDR2: LNHDA and SQIVND (reference sequence). In the original workflow: Owing to the provision of junction-only sequences devoid of quality scores by immunoSEQ, filtering differed. The table came from immunoSEQ multiplex PCR; TCRdb's copy has only in-frame clones and leaves some out. Clonal size and the V and J genes are those of that table, whereas D and trimming came from the DNA. The sample records some 2.1 million clones, 80% to 95% being singletons.

The source is a man younger than 35 in good health. Some clones in this sample may be carry-over from other donors' samples. What was sequenced was naive CD8+ T cells from PBMCs. This chain joins TRBV19 and TRBJ2-1, with TRBD2 matching 9 bases. Here the CDR3 reads CASSPRLAANSYNEQFF. DNA of the CDR3: TGTGCCAGTAGTCCACGACTAGCGGCAAACTCCTACAATGAGCAGTTCTTC.